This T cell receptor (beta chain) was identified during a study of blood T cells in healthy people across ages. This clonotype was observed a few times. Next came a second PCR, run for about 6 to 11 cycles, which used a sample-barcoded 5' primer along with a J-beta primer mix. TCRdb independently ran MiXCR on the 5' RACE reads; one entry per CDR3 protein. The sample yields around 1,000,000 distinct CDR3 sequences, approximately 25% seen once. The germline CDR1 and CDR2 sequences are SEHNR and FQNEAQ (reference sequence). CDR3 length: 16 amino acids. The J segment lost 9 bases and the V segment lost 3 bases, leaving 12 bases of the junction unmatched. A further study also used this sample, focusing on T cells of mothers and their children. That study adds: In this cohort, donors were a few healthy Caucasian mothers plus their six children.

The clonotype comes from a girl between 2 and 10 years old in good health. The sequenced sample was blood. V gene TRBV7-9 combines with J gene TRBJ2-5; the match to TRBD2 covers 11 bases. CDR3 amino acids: CASSFTSGRAGEAQYF. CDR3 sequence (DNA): TGTGCCAGCAGCTTCACTAGCGGGAGAGCGGGGGAGGCCCAGTACTTC.